This TCR beta chain was sequenced during a study of T cells in Graves' hyperthyroidism and ophthalmopathy. General observations from the study: Model output signaled ophthalmopathy a median roughly six months ahead of onset. Patients with ophthalmopathy were separated from those with stable hyperthyroidism by a 13 V-J model. Clonotypes that were expanded in thyroid above 0.001 mostly appeared in blood too.

Points on this clonotype: The antigen remains undetermined.

A Clinical Activity Score of at least 3, a NOSPECS grade of at least 4 and a duration under 3 months were recorded in the ophthalmopathy patients. Amplification yielded TCR beta CDR3 regions, with RNA transcripts as the source. The study used the HTBI primer set for a first-round RT-PCR of the TCR CDR3. TCRdb reanalysed the multiplex PCR reads using MiXCR and keeps one entry per CDR3 protein. The table records approximately 350,000 distinct CDR3 sequences, roughly 15% of them present only once. The CDR3 contains 14 residues. CDR1 is MNHEY and CDR2 is SVGEGT in the germline V gene. The ends were cut back, 7 bases at V and 5 bases at J, with 18 bases in the middle.

The rearrangement links TRBV6-2 or TRBV6-3 to TRBJ2-7; the D gene could be TRBD1 or TRBD2 (5 bases each). The material sequenced was blood. The clonotype comes from a woman between 55 and 75 years old with Graves' ophthalmopathy. Here the CDR3 DNA reads TGTGCCAGCAACCTTTCCTCCGGGACCCACGAGCAGTACTTC. Protein sequence: CASNLSSGTHEQYF.